This T cell receptor (beta chain) stems from a study of cytomegalovirus exposure and HLA in healthy donors. Study-wide results and limits: Published work reported that the classifier diagnosed cytomegalovirus status with high specificity and sensitivity.

About this clone itself: What it binds is unknown.

A multiplex PCR was run with 60 Vbeta primers and 13 Jbeta primers. TCRdb's copy holds only in-frame clones and misses some; the assay was immunoSEQ multiplex PCR. The sample has about 130,000 clones; about 87% are singletons. The TCR originated in a woman aged 25 to 45 in good health and CMV-seronegative. Sequencing used PBMCs.

The DNA for the CDR3 is TGTGCCGTACAGTCGCACGCCTACGAGCAGTACTTC. As protein: CAVQSHAYEQYF. The V gene is TRBV10-3, the J gene TRBJ2-7; D uncertain. V lost 11 bases and J 2 bases, leaving 13 bases between the germline ends. The CDR3 sequence is 12 residues long. Germline lookup yields CDR1 ENHRY and CDR2 SYGVKD.